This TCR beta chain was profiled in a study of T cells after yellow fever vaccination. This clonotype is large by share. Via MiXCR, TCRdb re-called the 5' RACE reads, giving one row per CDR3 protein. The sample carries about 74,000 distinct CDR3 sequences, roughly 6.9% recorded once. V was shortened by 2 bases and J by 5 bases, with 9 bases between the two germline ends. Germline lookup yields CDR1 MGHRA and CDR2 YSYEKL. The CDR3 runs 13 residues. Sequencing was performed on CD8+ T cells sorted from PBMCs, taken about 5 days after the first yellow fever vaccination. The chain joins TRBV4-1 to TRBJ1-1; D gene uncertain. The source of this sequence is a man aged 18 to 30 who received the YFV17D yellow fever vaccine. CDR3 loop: CASSQREVTEAFF. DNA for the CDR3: TGCGCCAGCAGCCAACGGGAAGTTACTGAAGCTTTCTTT.